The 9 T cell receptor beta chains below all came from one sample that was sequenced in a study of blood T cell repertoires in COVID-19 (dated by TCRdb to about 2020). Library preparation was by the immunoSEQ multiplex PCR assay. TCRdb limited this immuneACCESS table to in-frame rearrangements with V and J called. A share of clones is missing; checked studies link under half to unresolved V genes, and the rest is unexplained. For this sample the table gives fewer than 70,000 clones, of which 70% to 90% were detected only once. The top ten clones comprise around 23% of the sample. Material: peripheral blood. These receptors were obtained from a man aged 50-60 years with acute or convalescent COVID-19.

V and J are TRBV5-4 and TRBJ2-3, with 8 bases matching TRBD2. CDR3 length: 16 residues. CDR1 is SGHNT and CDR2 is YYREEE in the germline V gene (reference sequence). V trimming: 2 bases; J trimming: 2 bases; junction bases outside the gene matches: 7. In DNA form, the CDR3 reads TGTGCCAGCAGCTTAGGGGCGGGGGGAAACACAGATACGCAGTATTTT. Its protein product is CASSLGAGGNTDTQYF.

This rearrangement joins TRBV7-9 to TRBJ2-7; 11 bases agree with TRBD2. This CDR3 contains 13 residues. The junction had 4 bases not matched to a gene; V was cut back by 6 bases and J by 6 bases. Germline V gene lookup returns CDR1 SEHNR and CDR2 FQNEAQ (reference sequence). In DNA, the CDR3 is TGTGCCAGCAGTAAACTAGCGGGGGCCGAGCAGTACTTC. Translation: CASSKLAGAEQYF.

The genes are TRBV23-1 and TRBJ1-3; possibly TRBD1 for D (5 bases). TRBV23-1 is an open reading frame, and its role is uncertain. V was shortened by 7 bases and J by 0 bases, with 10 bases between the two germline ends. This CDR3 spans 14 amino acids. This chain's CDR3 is CASKGFGSGNTIYF. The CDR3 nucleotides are TGCGCCAGCAAGGGGTTCGGCTCTGGAAACACCATATATTTT.

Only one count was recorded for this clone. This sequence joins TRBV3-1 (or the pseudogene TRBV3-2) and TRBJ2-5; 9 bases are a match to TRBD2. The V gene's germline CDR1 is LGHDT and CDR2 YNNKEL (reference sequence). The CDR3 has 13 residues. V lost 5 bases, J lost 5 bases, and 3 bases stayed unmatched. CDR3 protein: CASSLAGDETQYF. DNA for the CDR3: TGTGCCAGCAGCTTAGCGGGGGATGAGACCCAGTACTTC.

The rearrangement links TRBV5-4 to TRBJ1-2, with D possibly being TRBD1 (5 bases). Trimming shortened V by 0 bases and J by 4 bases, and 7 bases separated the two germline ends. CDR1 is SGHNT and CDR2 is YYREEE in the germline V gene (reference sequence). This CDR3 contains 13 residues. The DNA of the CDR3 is TGTGCCAGCAGCTTGGACAGGTCCTATGGCTACACCTTC. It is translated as CASSLDRSYGYTF.

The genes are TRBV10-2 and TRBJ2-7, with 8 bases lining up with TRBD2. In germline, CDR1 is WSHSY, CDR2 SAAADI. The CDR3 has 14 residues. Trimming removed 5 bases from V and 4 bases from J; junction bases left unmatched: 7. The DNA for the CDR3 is TGCGCCAGCAGTCAGCGGGGGAGATTTTACGAGCAGTACGTC. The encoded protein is CASSQRGRFYEQYV.

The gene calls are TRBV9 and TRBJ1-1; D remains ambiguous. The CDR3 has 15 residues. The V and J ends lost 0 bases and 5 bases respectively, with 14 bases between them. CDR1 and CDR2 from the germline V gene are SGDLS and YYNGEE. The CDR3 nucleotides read TGTGCCAGCAGCGTAGTTTCCGGGTATGGGACTGAAGCTTTCTTT. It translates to CASSVVSGYGTEAFF.

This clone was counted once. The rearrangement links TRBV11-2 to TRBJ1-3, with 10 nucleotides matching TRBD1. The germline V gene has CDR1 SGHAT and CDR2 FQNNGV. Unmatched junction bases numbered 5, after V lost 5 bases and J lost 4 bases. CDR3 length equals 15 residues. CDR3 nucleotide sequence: TGTGCCAGCAGCCTGGGACAGGGGAGCGGAAACACCATATATTTT. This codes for CASSLGQGSGNTIYF.

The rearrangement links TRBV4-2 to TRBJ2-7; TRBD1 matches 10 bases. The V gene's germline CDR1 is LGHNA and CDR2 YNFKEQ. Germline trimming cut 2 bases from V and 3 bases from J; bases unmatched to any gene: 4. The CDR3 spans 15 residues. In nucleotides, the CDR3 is TGTGCCAGCAGCCAACCCGGACAGGGGGACTACGAGCAGTACTTC. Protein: CASSQPGQGDYEQYF.